What follows are 5 T cell receptor beta chains derived from one specimen sequenced in a study of blood T cell repertoires in COVID-19. The method was immunoSEQ multiplex PCR; TCRdb's version includes in-frame clones alone and lacks a portion of them. The sample contains approximately 230,000 clones, 70% to 90% of which appear only once. Sequences were obtained from peripheral blood. The receptors shown here come from a man aged 25 to 40 who had recovered from COVID-19.

V and J are TRBV6-2 or TRBV6-3 and TRBJ1-2, with TRBD1 matching 7 bases. From germline, CDR1 is MNHEY and CDR2 SVGEGT. The trim removed 2 bases at V and 0 bases at J, leaving 12 bases unmatched. The CDR3 consists of 18 residues. Here the CDR3 DNA reads TGTGCCAGCAGTTACCCCAGAGGAGGGGGCTTAGCTAACTATGGCTACACCTTC. Translation: CASSYPRGGGLANYGYTF.

The chain links TRBV29-1 to TRBJ2-1; the D gene is possibly TRBD1 (5 bases). This CDR3 spans 14 amino acids. Germline V gene sequence: CDR1 SQVTM, CDR2 ANQGSEA. The V end lost 7 bases, the J end lost 6 bases, and 19 bases lay between the germline ends. CDR3: CSALGSGKVNEQFF. The CDR3 DNA reads as TGCAGCGCCCTAGGGTCAGGGAAGGTCAATGAGCAGTTCTTC.

This clone is a singleton in its sample. The rearrangement links TRBV19 to TRBJ2-3, with 15 nucleotides matching TRBD2. Trimming took 1 base from V and 3 from J; bases not matched to a gene: 2. Germline V gene data show CDR1 as LNHDA and CDR2 as SQIVND (reference sequence). The CDR3 contains 17 residues. CDR3 sequence (DNA): TGTGCCAGTAGTATAGGGACTAGCGGGGGGGGAACAGATACGCAGTATTTT. This gives the protein CASSIGTSGGGTDTQYF.

The chain employs TRBV4-1 and TRBJ1-2; 9 positions match TRBD1. The J segment lost 2 bases and the V segment lost 2 bases, leaving 3 bases of the junction unmatched. Germline CDR1 MGHRA, CDR2 YSYEKL. This CDR3 contains 15 residues. The CDR3 is CASSQTDRGNYGYTF. CDR3 sequence (DNA): TGCGCCAGCAGCCAAACAGACAGGGGGAACTATGGCTACACCTTC.

This rearrangement joins TRBV12-5 to TRBJ1-4, with D uncertain. Trimming removed 7 bases at V and 8 bases at J, with 20 bases between. Germline V gene lookup returns CDR1 LGHNT and CDR2 FRNRAP. This CDR3 is built from 15 residues. CDR3 sequence (DNA): TGTGCTAGTGCACCCGTGGGAGATTTGAGAGAAAAACTGTTTTTT. It specifies CASAPVGDLREKLFF.